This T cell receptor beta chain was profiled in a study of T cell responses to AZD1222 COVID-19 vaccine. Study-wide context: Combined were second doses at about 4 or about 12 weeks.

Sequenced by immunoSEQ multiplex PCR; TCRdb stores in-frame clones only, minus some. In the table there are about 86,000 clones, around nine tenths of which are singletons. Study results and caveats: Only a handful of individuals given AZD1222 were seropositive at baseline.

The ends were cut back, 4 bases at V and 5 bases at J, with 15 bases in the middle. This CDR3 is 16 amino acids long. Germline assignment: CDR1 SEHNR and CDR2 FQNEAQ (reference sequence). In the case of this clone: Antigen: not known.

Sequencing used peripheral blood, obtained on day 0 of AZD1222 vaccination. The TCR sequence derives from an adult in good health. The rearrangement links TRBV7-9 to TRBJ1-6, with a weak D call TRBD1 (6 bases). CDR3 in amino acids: CASSSLGGANNSPLHF. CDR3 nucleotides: TGTGCCAGCAGCTCCCTGGGGGGGGCTAATAATTCACCCCTCCACTTT.